The entry that follows covers one TCR beta chain sequence. The CDR3 is made up of 18 amino acids. Clones were read by immunoSEQ multiplex PCR, and TCRdb kept only the in-frame ones, dropping some. This sample has some 630,000 clones, with about 78% found just once. The source of the sample is a study of shared clonotypes between healthy human individuals. The chain has TRBV21-1 and TRBJ2-1; the table gives TRBD2 as D, unverified against the DNA. TRBV21-1 is termed a pseudogene. Sequencing was carried out using memory CD4+ T cells sorted from blood. Regarding subset: CD45RA-negative fraction. This receptor was taken from a woman aged 25 to 39 in good health. The CDR3 sequence: CASSTEPPLAGVSNEQFF. The CDR3 region has the DNA TGTGCCAGCAGCACTGAACCCCCACTAGCGGGAGTGTCCAATGAGCAGTTCTTC.